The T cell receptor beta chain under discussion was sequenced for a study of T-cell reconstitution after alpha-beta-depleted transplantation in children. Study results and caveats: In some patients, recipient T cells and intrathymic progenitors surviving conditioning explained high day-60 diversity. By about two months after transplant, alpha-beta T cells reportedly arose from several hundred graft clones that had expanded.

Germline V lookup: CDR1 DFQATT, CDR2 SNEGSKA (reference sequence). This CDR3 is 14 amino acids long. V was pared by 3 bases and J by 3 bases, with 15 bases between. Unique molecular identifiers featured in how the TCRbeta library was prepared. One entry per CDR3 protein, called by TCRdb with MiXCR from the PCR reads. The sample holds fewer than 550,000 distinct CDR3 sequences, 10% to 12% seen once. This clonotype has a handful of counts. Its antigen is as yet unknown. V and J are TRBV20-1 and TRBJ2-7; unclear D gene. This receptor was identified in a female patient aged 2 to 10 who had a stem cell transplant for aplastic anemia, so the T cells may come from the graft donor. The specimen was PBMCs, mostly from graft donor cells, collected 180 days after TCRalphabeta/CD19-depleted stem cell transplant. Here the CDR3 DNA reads TGCAGTGCTAGCAGAGGATCAGGAGACTACGAGCAGTACTTC. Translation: CSASRGSGDYEQYF.